The next 14 T cell receptor beta chains were all read from a single sample in a study of control samples from healthy donors and cancer patients. Generated by immunoSEQ multiplex PCR, the TCRdb table keeps only in-frame clones and is missing some. The repertoire holds around 30,000 clones, with 80% to 95% as singletons. Sequencing used PBMCs. Receptor source: a man aged 35-49 years with colorectal cancer.

V gene TRBV23-1 combines with J gene TRBJ1-2; no clear D. TRBV23-1 is labeled an ORF, and its function is uncertain. The CDR3 runs 17 residues. With 0 bases removed from V and 6 bases from J, the gap between germline ends came to 20 bases. Here the CDR3 reads CASSQSISGILVNGYTF. CDR3 nucleotide sequence: TGCGCCAGCAGTCAATCGATAAGTGGGATACTCGTTAATGGCTACACCTTC.

The V gene is TRBV6-4, the J gene TRBJ2-2; D might be TRBD1 (5 bases). The V end lost 7 bases, the J end lost 6 bases, and 21 bases lay between the germline ends. There are 16 residues in the CDR3. CDR1 is MRHNA, CDR2 SNTAGT, per germline. CDR3 region: CASIRASGAYPGELFF. CDR3 nucleotides: TGTGCCAGCATCAGGGCCTCCGGAGCCTATCCCGGGGAGCTGTTTTTT.

The chain joins TRBV5-1 to TRBJ1-2; no reliable D call. There are 15 residues in the CDR3. V gave up 1 base and J gave up 4 bases, with 14 bases separating them. Germline V gene lookup returns CDR1 SGHRS and CDR2 YFSETQ. The CDR3 nucleotides are TGCGCCAGCAGCTTGACCGCGGGCGCGGGCTATGGCTACACCTTC. This sequence encodes CASSLTAGAGYGYTF.

The chain uses TRBV18 and TRBJ1-5, with 8 bases matching TRBD1. The CDR3 has 19 residues. Germline V gives CDR1 KGHSH, CDR2 LQKENI. Trimming at V came to 1 base and at J to 3 bases, leaving 14 bases not matched to a gene. CDR3 residues: CASSPQFLMTGVDNQPQHF. In DNA form, the CDR3 reads TGTGCCAGCTCACCACAATTCCTTATGACAGGGGTTGACAATCAGCCCCAGCATTTT.

The chain recombines TRBV5-1 with TRBJ2-5; no clear D gene. The CDR3 runs to 15 residues. Trimming removed 4 bases from V and 4 bases from J, with 17 bases in between. Germline CDR1 and CDR2: SGHRS and YFSETQ. The CDR3 protein is CASSPGVGRRETQYF. In DNA form, the CDR3 reads TGCGCCAGCAGCCCCGGCGTGGGCAGAAGAGAGACCCAGTACTTC.

This sequence joins TRBV9 and TRBJ1-1; D is perhaps TRBD1 (5 bases). Trimming removed 0 bases from V and 6 bases from J, with 15 bases in between. Germline assignment: CDR1 SGDLS and CDR2 YYNGEE. The CDR3 contains 15 residues. CDR3 in amino acids: CASSVVQVPGAEAFF. The CDR3 DNA reads TGTGCCAGCAGCGTAGTCCAGGTGCCGGGGGCTGAAGCTTTCTTT.

This clone occurred once. The V call is TRBV7-3, the J call TRBJ1-1; 10 nucleotides align to TRBD1. V lost 5 bases, J lost 4 bases, and 7 bases stayed unmatched. This CDR3 is 15 amino acids long. Germline V gives CDR1 SGHTA, CDR2 FQGTGA. CDR3 DNA: TGTGCCAGCAGCCCACGACAGGGGGCGGCCACTGAAGCTTTCTTT. Encoded protein: CASSPRQGAATEAFF.

This chain uses TRBV9 with TRBJ1-1, with D perhaps matching TRBD1 (6 bases). The CDR3 is made up of 14 amino acids. V dropped 6 bases and J dropped 1 base, with 13 bases sitting between them. In germline, CDR1 is SGDLS, CDR2 YYNGEE. In nucleotides, the CDR3 is TGTGCCAGCACCCTGACAGGAACGAACACTGAAGCTTTCTTT. This translates into CASTLTGTNTEAFF. The full variable domain, rest sourced from reference TRBV9 and TRBJ1-1, is DSGVTQTPKHLITATGQRVTLRCSPRSGDLSVYWYQQSLDQGLQFLIQYYNGEERAKGNILERFSAQQFPDLHSELNLSSLELGDSALYFCASTLTGTNTEAFFGQGTRLTVV.

This clone has only one observation. The chain has TRBV29-1 and TRBJ2-3; D tentatively reads TRBD1 or TRBD2 (5 bases each). Trimming shortened V by 6 bases and J by 0 bases, and 13 bases separated the two germline ends. CDR3 length: 14 amino acids. Looked up from germline, CDR1 is SQVTM and CDR2 is ANQGSEA. The CDR3 DNA is TGCAGCGTCGCTAGAGGGGCTAGCACAGATACGCAGTATTTT. Its translation is CSVARGASTDTQYF.

This chain links TRBV6-2 or TRBV6-3 with TRBJ2-7; D not resolved. The germline V gene encodes CDR1 MNHEY and CDR2 SVGEGT. The V end was cut by 5 bases, the J end by 7 bases, with 9 bases between. This CDR3 is built from 11 residues. The CDR3 DNA reads TGTGCCAGCAGTACGATCCGAGAGCAGTACTTC. Amino acid sequence: CASSTIREQYF.

V usage is TRBV2 and J usage is TRBJ2-2; 7 nucleotides match TRBD1. With V trimmed by 7 bases and J by 0 bases, 2 bases remained unmatched. This CDR3 region has 14 residues. Germline V gene data show CDR1 as SNHLY and CDR2 as FYNNEI. The CDR3 spells CASKGQTNTGELFF. The DNA for the CDR3 is TGTGCCAGCAAGGGACAGACGAACACCGGGGAGCTGTTTTTT.

This chain uses TRBV5-1 with TRBJ2-6, with D unclear. The V end lost 5 bases, the J end lost 1 base, and 10 bases lay between the germline ends. This CDR3 has 15 amino acids. Germline V CDR1 and CDR2: SGHRS, YFSETQ. The CDR3: CASRAGTSGANVLTF. The CDR3 DNA is TGCGCCAGCAGGGCAGGCACATCTGGGGCCAACGTCCTGACTTTC. The variable domain in full, completed from reference TRBV5-1 and TRBJ2-6, reads KAGVTQTPRYLIKTRGQQVTLSCSPISGHRSVSWYQQTPGQGLQFLFEYFSETQRNKGNFPGRFSGRQFSNSRSEMNVSTLELGDSALYLCASRAGTSGANVLTFGAGSRLTVL.

This clone was picked up one time. J is TRBJ1-1 and V is TRBV2, with D tentatively TRBD1 (6 bases). The CDR3 sequence is 13 residues long. In germline, CDR1 is SNHLY, CDR2 FYNNEI. The germline V and J ends were trimmed by 5 bases and 2 bases, with 9 bases remaining between them. This chain's CDR3 is CASSPQGNTEAFF. The CDR3 nucleotides are TGTGCCAGCAGTCCACAGGGTAACACTGAAGCTTTCTTT.

The table lists this clone with a count of one. This chain connects TRBV4-3 to TRBJ2-7; D not resolved. The CDR3 loop spans 15 amino acids. Germline V gene sequence: CDR1 LGHNA, CDR2 YSLEER. Deletions cut 1 base from V and 1 base from J, with 11 bases between. The CDR3 spells CASSQVAYGSYEQYF. The CDR3 region has the DNA TGCGCCAGCAGCCAAGTTGCTTACGGATCCTACGAGCAGTACTTC.